Shown below are 27 T cell receptor beta chains from a single sample sequenced in a study of T cells expressing NK-cell markers. TCRdb processed the 5' RACE reads again and assigns one entry to each CDR3 protein, with no DNA. In total, the table holds about 260,000 distinct CDR3 sequences. The sequencing input was blood T cells: a sorted CD56 or NKG2C T cell subset, CD4+ or CD8+ T cells, or bulk PBMC T cells (not recorded which). These receptors originate from a woman aged 18 to 75 in good health.

The rearrangement uses TRBV4-3 and TRBJ2-1; there is no DNA to check the TCRdb D call of TRBD2. CDR3 size: 15 residues. Germline V gives CDR1 LGHNA, CDR2 YSLEER. The CDR3 here is CASTPLAGGPNEQFF.

The V gene is TRBV30, the J gene TRBJ2-5; without DNA, the TCRdb call of TRBD2 cannot be checked. In germline, CDR1 is GTSNPN, CDR2 SVGIG (reference sequence). This CDR3 spans 14 amino acids. The CDR3: CAWNRRAGGETQYF. Using reference TRBV30 and TRBJ2-5 for the parts outside the CDR3, the full variable domain is SQTIHQWPATLVQPVGSPLSLECTVEGTSNPNLYWYRQAAGRGLQLLFYSVGIGQISSEVPQNLSASRPQDRQFILSSKKLLLSDSGFYLCAWNRRAGGETQYFGPGTRLLVL.

The rearrangement links TRBV20-1 to TRBJ2-3; the TRBD1 assignment by TCRdb is unverifiable without DNA. Germline CDR1 is DFQATT and CDR2 is SNEGSKA (reference sequence). This CDR3 has 14 residues. This CDR3 is CSARGAGALDTQYF.

The chain employs TRBV5-1 and TRBJ1-6. The CDR3 sequence is 14 residues long. CDR1 is SGHRS and CDR2 is YFSETQ in the germline V gene. This CDR3 reads CASSLPAYNSPLHF. Filled out from reference TRBV5-1 and TRBJ1-6, the complete variable domain reads KAGVTQTPRYLIKTRGQQVTLSCSPISGHRSVSWYQQTPGQGLQFLFEYFSETQRNKGNFPGRFSGRQFSNSRSEMNVSTLELGDSALYLCASSLPAYNSPLHFGNGTRLTVT.

V is TRBV6-6 and J is TRBJ2-3. The CDR3 contains 13 residues. Germline assignment: CDR1 MNHNY and CDR2 SVGAGI (reference sequence). This chain's CDR3 is CASSYAGTDTQYF.

This sequence joins TRBV6-2 or TRBV6-3 and TRBJ2-1; TCRdb names TRBD2, which stays unverified in the absence of DNA. CDR1 MNHEY and CDR2 SVGEGT come from the germline V gene. The CDR3 sequence is 15 residues long. CDR3 residues: CASRRIQREYNEQFF.

V gene TRBV12-3 or TRBV12-4 combines with J gene TRBJ2-1; the TCRdb D gene call, TRBD2, has no DNA to confirm it. The CDR3 is 12 residues long. CDR3 loop: CASSKTSGEQFF.

This chain uses TRBV3-1 with TRBJ2-1. Germline CDR1 LGHDT, CDR2 YNNKEL (reference sequence). This CDR3 has 15 residues. CDR3 protein: CASSQELSWIGEQFF.

V gene TRBV12-3 or TRBV12-4 combines with J gene TRBJ2-1; TCRdb's D gene call, TRBD2, goes unchecked for lack of DNA. The CDR3 loop spans 16 amino acids. CDR3 sequence: CASSLRGALLYNEQFF.

This rearrangement joins TRBV7-9 to TRBJ2-1. This CDR3 has 14 residues. Germline CDR1 reads SEHNR; CDR2 reads FQNEAQ (reference sequence). This CDR3 is CASSLARAYNEQFF. The complete variable domain, with remaining parts taken from reference TRBV7-9 and TRBJ2-1, reads DTGVSQNPRHKITKRGQNVTFRCDPISEHNRLYWYRQTLGQGPEFLTYFQNEAQLEKSRLLSDRFSAERPKGSFSTLEIQRTEQGDSAMYLCASSLARAYNEQFFGPGTRLTVL.

The gene calls are TRBV5-6 and TRBJ1-1; TCRdb's D gene call, TRBD1, goes unchecked for lack of DNA. The CDR3 contains 16 residues. Germline loops: CDR1 SGHDT, CDR2 YYEEEE. Here the CDR3 reads CASSFRSAGWVTEAFF. The whole variable domain, remainder taken from reference TRBV5-6 and TRBJ1-1, is DAGVTQSPTHLIKTRGQQVTLRCSPKSGHDTVSWYQQALGQGPQFIFQYYEEEERQRGNFPDRFSGHQFPNYSSELNVNALLLGDSALYLCASSFRSAGWVTEAFFGQGTRLTVV.

J is TRBJ2-1 and V is TRBV27; checking the TCRdb D call of TRBD1 is not possible without DNA. Germline values: CDR1 MNHEY, CDR2 SMNVEV (reference sequence). CDR3 length: 14 amino acids. The CDR3 loop reads CASSLDRANNEQFF.

V is TRBV5-1 and J is TRBJ2-2; TCRdb proposes TRBD1, but this gene call is untestable without DNA. The germline V gene has CDR1 SGHRS and CDR2 YFSETQ. The length of the CDR3 is 15 residues. The CDR3 loop is CASSATGSSTGELFF.

The rearrangement joins TRBV7-9 to TRBJ2-7; no DNA is available, so the TRBD2 call from TCRdb remains unchecked. The CDR3 is made up of 15 amino acids. Germline V gene sequence: CDR1 SEHNR, CDR2 FQNEAQ (reference sequence). The CDR3 loop reads CASSPRPSGTGEQYF. The full variable domain, in which reference TRBV7-9 and TRBJ2-7 provide the parts outside the CDR3, is DTGVSQNPRHKITKRGQNVTFRCDPISEHNRLYWYRQTLGQGPEFLTYFQNEAQLEKSRLLSDRFSAERPKGSFSTLEIQRTEQGDSAMYLCASSPRPSGTGEQYFGPGTRLTVT.

The chain couples TRBV11-2 to TRBJ1-2. The CDR3 totals 14 residues. CDR1 is SGHAT and CDR2 is FQNNGV in the germline V gene. The CDR3 sequence: CASSLPSNGYGYTF.

This rearrangement joins TRBV12-3 or TRBV12-4 to TRBJ1-1; TCRdb calls TRBD1, which cannot be checked without DNA. This CDR3 is built from 11 residues. The CDR3 loop is CASSQQVATFF.

This rearrangement joins TRBV6-1 to TRBJ2-1; TCRdb's D call of TRBD2 is untestable without DNA. Germline CDR1 is MNHNS and CDR2 is SASEGT. The CDR3 length is 15 residues. The CDR3 loop reads CASRDLAGTSNEQFF.

The chain recombines TRBV20-1 with TRBJ1-5. Germline lookup yields CDR1 DFQATT and CDR2 SNEGSKA (reference sequence). CDR3 length equals 12 residues. CDR3 in amino acids: CSARGEGQPQHF.

This sequence joins TRBV5-1 and TRBJ2-1; TCRdb's assignment of TRBD1 cannot be checked, as there is no DNA. The CDR3 runs 15 residues. In germline, CDR1 is SGHRS, CDR2 YFSETQ. This CDR3 reads CASSLSGRVDNEQFF. Variable domain in full (rest from reference TRBV5-1 and TRBJ2-1): KAGVTQTPRYLIKTRGQQVTLSCSPISGHRSVSWYQQTPGQGLQFLFEYFSETQRNKGNFPGRFSGRQFSNSRSEMNVSTLELGDSALYLCASSLSGRVDNEQFFGPGTRLTVL.

The chain couples TRBV7-9 to TRBJ1-2. Germline CDR1 reads SEHNR; CDR2 reads FQNEAQ (reference sequence). This CDR3 spans 11 amino acids. The CDR3 is CASSASRHPFF.

The V and J genes are TRBV20-1 and TRBJ1-5; TCRdb's D call, TRBD1, is unchecked because there is no DNA. This CDR3 is built from 15 residues. Germline-derived CDR1 and CDR2 are DFQATT and SNEGSKA (reference sequence). CDR3 residues: CSATRYDRGSQPQHF.

This rearrangement joins TRBV7-3 to TRBJ1-1; TCRdb proposes TRBD1, but this gene call is untestable without DNA. This CDR3 has 15 amino acids. CDR1 SGHTA and CDR2 FQGTGA come from the germline V gene. Here the CDR3 reads CASSPRGQGTTEAFF. The complete variable domain, with remaining parts taken from reference TRBV7-3 and TRBJ1-1, reads GAGVSQTPSNKVTEKGKYVELRCDPISGHTALYWYRQSLGQGPEFLIYFQGTGAADDSGLPNDRFFAVRPEGSVSTLKIQRTERGDSAVYLCASSPRGQGTTEAFFGQGTRLTVV.

This chain connects TRBV5-1 to TRBJ2-1. This CDR3 contains 15 residues. Looked up from germline, CDR1 is SGHRS and CDR2 is YFSETQ. CDR3 amino acids: CASSLVVGAYNEQFF.

V gene TRBV18 combines with J gene TRBJ1-3; the D call from TCRdb, TRBD1, cannot be confirmed without DNA. Per germline, CDR1 KGHSH and CDR2 LQKENI. This CDR3 contains 15 residues. The CDR3 spells CASADDREAGNTIYF.

The chain links TRBV6-1 to TRBJ2-2; TCRdb picks TRBD1, but there is no DNA to check that call. The CDR3 covers 15 residues. Germline-derived CDR1 and CDR2 are MNHNS and SASEGT. The CDR3 protein is CASRPGQGLTGELFF.

The J gene is TRBJ2-7, the V gene TRBV7-9; without DNA, the TCRdb call of TRBD1 cannot be checked. Germline-derived CDR1 and CDR2 are SEHNR and FQNEAQ (reference sequence). The CDR3 runs to 12 residues. CDR3 region: CASGPTGTEQYF.

The rearrangement links TRBV5-6 to TRBJ2-5; TCRdb's D call, TRBD1, is unchecked because there is no DNA. The CDR3 sequence is 13 residues long. Germline values: CDR1 SGHDT, CDR2 YYEEEE. CDR3 sequence reads: CASSFGASETQYF.